This TCR beta chain was captured in a study of OX40 agonist ivuxolimab in advanced cancers. Study-wide background: Antecedent anti-PD-1, anti-PD-L1 or anti-CTLA-4 therapy was permissible, with around 41% having received some. The study reported partial responses in three patients: one hepatocellular carcinoma, two cutaneous melanoma.

A word on this clone: Its antigen is not known.

Regarding the study as a whole: Among the nonresponders, some also had low normalized T-cell clonal expansion.

The repertoire was sequenced with immunoSEQ multiplex PCR; TCRdb's copy has only in-frame clones and lacks some. The repertoire holds some 70,000 clones, with more than 65% as singletons. The CDR3 totals 14 residues. With V trimmed by 3 bases and J by 8 bases, 9 bases remained unmatched. Germline-derived CDR1 and CDR2 are MNHNY and SVGAGI (reference sequence). This sequence was found in an adult with an advanced solid tumor such as melanoma, head and neck, liver or kidney cancer. The chain links TRBV6-6 to TRBJ1-2, with 7 bases aligning to TRBD1. The sequences come from CD4+ or CD8+ T cells sorted from blood, collected in a trial of the OX40 agonist ivuxolimab. The CDR3 reads CASSYLGAGGGYTF. CDR3 DNA: TGTGCCAGCAGTTATTTGGGCGCAGGGGGAGGCTACACCTTC.